This TCR beta chain was identified during a study of cytomegalovirus exposure and HLA in healthy donors. Overall study findings and caveats: Researchers counted 180 or so TCR beta chains as cytomegalovirus-associated.

In the PCR, 60 Vbeta and 13 Jbeta primers were used. Assay: immunoSEQ multiplex PCR; the TCRdb copy retains only in-frame clones and omits some. The table has 280,000 or so clones, around nine tenths seen once; the top ten hold more than 2%. For this clone: Its antigen remains unidentified.

This CDR3 is 12 amino acids long. From germline, CDR1 is SNHLY and CDR2 FYNNEI. Trimming removed 8 bases from V and 2 bases from J, with 8 bases in between. The chain recombines TRBV2 with TRBJ2-3, with D uncertain. The sample consisted of PBMCs. This receptor was taken from a woman between 18 and 29 years old in good health and CMV-seronegative. CDR3 region: CASERYTDTQYF. CDR3 sequence (DNA): TGTGCCAGCGAGAGATACACAGATACGCAGTATTTT.